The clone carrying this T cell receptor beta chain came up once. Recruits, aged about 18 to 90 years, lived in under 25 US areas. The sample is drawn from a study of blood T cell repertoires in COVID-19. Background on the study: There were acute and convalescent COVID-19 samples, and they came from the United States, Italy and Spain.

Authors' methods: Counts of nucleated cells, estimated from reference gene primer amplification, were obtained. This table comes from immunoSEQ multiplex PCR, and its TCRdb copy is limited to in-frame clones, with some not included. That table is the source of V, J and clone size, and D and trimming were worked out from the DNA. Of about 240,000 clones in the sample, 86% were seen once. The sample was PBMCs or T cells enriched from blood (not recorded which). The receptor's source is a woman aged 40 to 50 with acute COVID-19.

The CDR3 reads CASSQQGADAEAFF. CDR3 in DNA: TGTGCCAGCAGCCAACAGGGGGCTGACGCTGAAGCTTTCTTT. This chain uses TRBV3-1 (or the pseudogene TRBV3-2) with TRBJ1-1, with 8 bases fitting TRBD1. CDR3 length equals 14 residues. Trimming removed 2 bases from V and 6 bases from J; junction bases left unmatched: 5. Germline V lookup: CDR1 LGHDT, CDR2 YNNKEL (reference sequence).